This T cell receptor (beta chain) was retrieved from a study of shared clonotypes between healthy human individuals (dated by TCRdb to between 2020 and 2021). About the investigation overall: A couple of women and three men aged 18 to 49 years were included in the cohort. For each donor, CD4 naive and CD4 memory were each run on three plates, CD8 naive on two plates, and CD8 memory on one plate. The study deeply sequenced blood TCR repertoires of about 5 healthy adults to estimate repertoire size and the extent of clonotype sharing between individuals. Per donor, leukapheresis produced somewhere between about 0.8 and 9 billion PBMCs. To increase sequencing depth and limit assay-specific biases, different laboratories used diverse techniques to prepare libraries and sequence TCR repertoires.

The germline V gene specifies SGHRS as CDR1 and YFSETQ as CDR2. Relative to germline, V is missing 4 bases and J is missing 8 bases, with 10 bases of the junction outside any gene match. From the cysteine through the phenylalanine, the CDR3 covers 16 amino acids. Solely the CDR3 DNA is kept, with 48 bases framed from the first base. The donors were healthy, HIV-negative adults who had no recently reported acute infections or vaccinations. All donors were Caucasian adults living in Nashville, Tennessee, USA. Magnetic negative selection was used to enrich CD4+ T cells, after which naive cells were positively selected on CD45RA and the negative fraction became the memory subset. After blood collection by leukapheresis, PBMCs were isolated using Ficoll-Histopaque density gradient centrifugation and then cryopreserved in the vapor phase of liquid nitrogen. Analytical flow cytometry was used to check the purity and quantity of every magnetically sorted T cell population. From each sorted fraction, genomic DNA was isolated and quantified by UV absorbance on a Nanodrop 2000c.

Using the deep immunoSEQ assay, TCR CDR3 regions were amplified from genomic DNA by multiplex PCR. For each cell subset, the extracted genomic DNA was distributed evenly across all wells of several immunoSEQ 96-well plates, and each plate served as one replicate. For sorted subsets, 150 to 250 ng genomic DNA, equal to about 30,000 T cell genomes, was loaded into each replicate PCR. Purified libraries were quantified with a Qubit 3.0 fluorometer, sized on a Bioanalyzer 2100, and re-quantified with the KAPA Library Quantification kit. Every immunoSEQ 96-well plate was sequenced on a separate single-read 150-cycle Illumina NextSeq 550 flow cell. Regarding the original processing steps: Because only junctional sequences without quality scores were contained in the immunoSEQ output, filtering matching that applied to full-length reads could not be performed. Sequences were annotated with PyIR, a Python wrapper for IgBLAST v1.9, and V/J genes and CDR3 were assigned using IMGT germline references. Reads with weak V/J assignments (E-value above 1e-6), missing CDR3, stop codons, out-of-frame junctions, or ambiguous translated residues were removed. A V3J clonotype was defined by an identical inferred V gene, J gene, and CDR3 amino acid sequence. To compute the percentage overlap between repertoires, the number of shared unique clonotypes was divided by the size of the smaller repertoire. RTK rarefaction, the Chao1 estimator, and Recon v2.1 estimates of unobserved clonotypes were used to assess repertoire richness. Generation probabilities for all TCRbeta clonotypes obtained by the gDNA method from four donors were computed using OLGA. TCRdb mirrors the immuneACCESS table, restricted to in-frame sequences. Some clones are absent from its copies; in checked studies, under half trace to an unresolved V gene, and the reason for the others is unknown. Clone size and V and J calls were adopted from that table, with D and trimming inferred from the DNA. Counted in this sample were 650,000 to 800,000 clones; just under 75% of them appeared once. Approximately 2% of the sample is in the top ten clones.

On this clone: The specificity of this receptor is unknown. Per-nucleotide qualities are absent, and no much larger clonotype sits a single base away.

Results the study describes overall, beyond this receptor: Compared with non-shared clonotypes, clonotypes shared by all four sorted-subset donors had higher generation probabilities. Naive subsets generally had larger estimated clonotype richness than memory subsets. Pairwise subsampling indicated that sequencing depth was expected to affect the degree of clonotype sharing among donors. Because the study included only a small number of donors, the genetic and exposure-history diversity represented was limited. Even with the large sequencing depth, rarefaction of the sorted-subset datasets indicated that sequencing was incomplete. About 5% of naive CD4, roughly 3.5% of naive CD8, 2.3% of memory CD4, and about 0.4% of memory CD8 clonotypes were shared across a few donors. Sampling was restricted to blood, and TCR repertoires in tissue are likely to differ from TCR repertoires in blood.

This clonotype originated in a woman in her 30s in good health. The rearranged segments are TRBV5-1 and TRBJ1-4, with TRBD1 identical over 11 junction bases. The sample was memory CD4+ T cells sorted from blood. The cell subset or site label, as the study defines it: CD45RA-negative fraction. For the CDR3, the sequence is CASSRTGGDGEEKLFF. In nucleotides, the sequence is TGCGCCAGCAGCCGGACAGGGGGCGACGGGGAAGAAAAACTGTTTTTT.